This T cell receptor (beta chain) is from a study of cytomegalovirus exposure and HLA in healthy donors (dated by TCRdb to 2016 to 2017). Notes on the research overall: In an earlier analysis of under 750 of the donors, about 270 Gb of sequence data and some 120 million unique TCR beta sequences from about 179 million T cells were reported. Approximately 310 gigabases of sequencing data and tens of millions of unique TCR sequences were included in an early release covering 550 to 800 HLA-typed donors. The genetic ancestry cluster associated with self-reported Caucasian donors included roughly four fifths of the 300 to 400 genotyped donors. The study aimed to test whether signatures of past pathogen exposure could be identified by cataloging public T cell receptors. The study profiled the T cell repertoires of 550 to 700 subjects by immunosequencing and related them to cytomegalovirus serostatus. A separate validation cohort of over a hundred different subjects was used in addition to the approximately 670-subject first cohort. The study combined high-throughput TCR immunosequencing, statistical association of individual TCRs with disease status, and machine learning to predict cytomegalovirus infection status. To study patterns of TCR occurrence, a later analysis re-analyzed previously published TCR beta repertoires from 550 to 800 donors and added high-resolution HLA genotyping. Rather than drawing on any new phenotypic data, the later analysis identified candidate immune exposures from TCR beta sequences and the way those sequences occurred across donors. An earlier analysis of several hundred of the donors applied high-throughput TCR beta sequencing to assess whether each TCR beta V gene segment acted as functional or pseudogenic. Donor age, sex, ethnicity and CMV serostatus were compiled together with the repertoire data. A later genetic analysis took genome-wide SNP genotypes for about three fifths of the roughly 670 donors and used that subset as a discovery cohort. All discovery cohort repertoires had been generated on a single sequencing platform. Both class I and class II loci were covered by HLA typing, at four-digit resolution. The number of donors typed differed by locus, with about 629-630 for A, B, C, DRB1 and DQB1, over 500 for DQA1, approximately 580 for DPA1, and under 490 for DPB1. About 5 DR-DQ haplotypes were handled as single units for association and clustering, since linkage in the cohort was strong. Across some 400 genotyped donors of the cohort, an average of 235,054 unique TCR beta nucleotide sequences per donor were sequenced, and approximately 19% of those sequences were non-productive. General findings and caveats noted by the study authors: In a later analysis, around 17,000 TCR beta sequences were associated with specific HLA alleles at a false discovery rate of 0.05. HLA typing was unavailable for some donors at each locus, so association tests used only the typed subset. Linkage disequilibrium might explain the correlated functional status among segregating V segments, but an unknown experimental factor could not be ruled out. Strong co-occurrence of HLA alleles, especially DR and DQ, made assigning TCR associations to individual alleles difficult. The authors suggested that the approach could potentially be extended to other disease states and immunological phenotypes. Because counts were too low, roughly 18 rarely observed V segments, including chromosome 9 orphons, were left out of the earlier analysis of some 640 of the donors. Compared with the 666-donor mean, donors in an Asian-associated ancestry cluster had fewer N-insertions in productive TCRs, according to a later genetic analysis. A cluster of highly shared sequence variants was judged likely to represent a technical artifact of the sequencing pipeline. Only TCR beta chains were sequenced in this cohort, and the absence of alpha or paired-chain data limited detectable features. Some IMGT-functional V segments, including TRBV6-2 and TRBV6-3, could not be told apart with the 87-base-pair reads, so those segments were excluded. The classifier was reported to diagnose cytomegalovirus status with high specificity and sensitivity in both the original and validation cohorts. In the study, 164 TCR beta chains were listed as associated with cytomegalovirus. In a later analysis, TCR association rates were found to vary across HLA loci, with the most associated TCRs seen for DRB1 alleles and the fewest for HLA-C alleles. A later analysis found that HLA-associated TCR beta chains were more clonally expanded and had lower generation probabilities than equally common non-associated chains. For the cohort, immune exposure information was limited to CMV serostatus. Most TCR sequences were seen in very few donors, while some public TCRs were found in many individuals. An earlier analysis of approximately 590 of the donors showed that most TCR beta V segments appeared in productive rearrangements either about 87% or about 30% of the time, which broadly matched IMGT annotations. A further reported finding was that TCR beta sequences accurately predicted the HLA-A and HLA-B alleles for most subjects in the first cohort. In a later analysis, several top co-occurrence clusters were reported to appear linked to parvovirus B19, influenza, CMV and Epstein-Barr virus. Sequencing depth was assumed to be roughly uniform across donors in the presence/absence analyses, though that assumption may not hold. A later analysis found that most CMV-associated TCR beta chains appeared HLA-restricted, with HLA associations seemingly driven largely by CMV exposure. A few of the identified cytomegalovirus-associated TCR beta chains were confirmed in vitro to be specific for cytomegalovirus antigens. In a later genetic analysis, a missense DCLRE1C variant was associated with V-gene and J-gene trimming of TCR beta chains, and the association was replicated in an independent cohort.

Library preparation was by the immunoSEQ multiplex PCR assay. A mixture of 60 forward primers for TCR Vbeta segments and 13 reverse primers for TCR Jbeta segments was used in the multiplex PCR. Amplification of the CDR3 region of rearranged TCR beta genes was performed with a multiplex PCR assay on genomic DNA. The Illumina HiSeq System was used to sequence the amplified TCR beta libraries as 87-base-pair reads. Concerning the study's data processing: A later analysis counted tens of millions of unique TCR beta chains across the approximately 700 repertoires, and 10 million to 11 million of these chains were shared by at least two donors. Raw reads were error-corrected and collapsed into unique sequences with a nearest-neighbor algorithm that merged closely related sequences to remove PCR and sequencing errors. To assign V, D and J gene segments, CDR3 sequences were aligned to IMGT reference sequences. For a sequence to be retained, at least a six-nucleotide match to both a V gene segment and a J gene segment was required. Rearrangements were classified as productive when the CDR3 lacked stop codons and remained in frame with V and J, and all other rearrangements were classified as non-productive. CDR3 was defined according to IMGT convention as the region running from the second conserved V-encoded cysteine to the conserved J-encoded phenylalanine. The earlier analysis of about 560 of the donors excluded any sequence lacking an unambiguous match to a single V gene segment. In an earlier analysis of 450 to 700 of the donors, V segments were called functional above 56.7% productive rearrangements and were called segregating when the between-donor standard deviation exceeded 5%. A statistical classification framework was built to diagnose cytomegalovirus status from the catalog of TCR beta chain sequences. In a later analysis, V and J genes were assigned by comparing TCR nucleotide sequences against IMGT/GENE-DB human TR gene sequences. Using the TCRdist pipeline, a later analysis assigned CDR3 sequences along with most-parsimonious VDJ recombination scenarios. In a later analysis, each TCR beta chain was defined by its CDR3 amino acid sequence together with its V-gene family, and reads without a unique V-gene family were excluded. To address suspected cross-contamination and a sequencing artifact, a later analysis removed approximately 590 highly shared, low-generation-probability nucleotide sequences. A later analysis calculated a clonal expansion index for each public chain from normalized within-repertoire ranks of inferred template counts. In a later analysis, generation probabilities were computed with a VDJ recombination model fitted to out-of-frame rearrangements, and the resulting probabilities were checked against IGoR. A later analysis scored TCR-TCR, TCR-HLA and TCR-CMV co-occurrence with hypergeometric tests, applying a repertoire-size bias correction to TCR pairs. A later analysis estimated false discovery rates by permuting HLA or CMV assignments 20 times. In a later analysis, co-occurring TCRs were grouped using DBSCAN, and TCRdist sequence similarity was added for clustering within HLA-allele-positive subsets. Repertoires with fewer than 30,000 or more than 120,000 public chains, plus five repertoires with anomalous nucleotide sharing, were excluded from co-occurrence clustering. TCRdb re-hosts the immuneACCESS table, in-frame sequences only. Its copies lack some clones; in the studies checked, an unresolved V gene accounts for under half of them, and the cause for the rest is not known. V, J and clone size were drawn from that table, and D and trimming were deduced from the DNA. The sample includes around 150,000 clones, with 80% observed a single time. Together, the top ten hold 4% to 5.5% of the sample.

CDR1 and CDR2 were assigned from the germline V gene as MDHEN and SYDVKM. Taken from cysteine to phenylalanine, the CDR3 has 19 residues. The only DNA kept is the CDR3, 57 bases in frame from the first base. Here V drops 2 bases and J drops 2 bases, and the junction holds 17 bases not matched to any gene. The cohort was made up of approximately 670 healthy bone marrow donors. At the time of sampling, every cohort member was nominally healthy, though immune exposures that went unrecorded were likely present. Of the 670 or so cohort members, around 290 had a positive CMV serostatus and about 400 had a negative one, while no CMV serostatus was recorded for the donor. Each donor provided a peripheral blood sample, and peripheral blood mononuclear cells were used for TCR beta sequencing. Genomic DNA extraction from the blood cell samples was performed with the Qiagen DNeasy Blood Extraction Kit. Comment on this clone: Its antigen target is currently unknown. Base quality data are lacking; no much larger clone is found one base away.

Input material: PBMCs. The TCR comes from a man aged 30 to 45 in good health. The receptor chain draws on TRBV28 and TRBJ2-5, with 7 bases matching TRBD1. In nucleotide form, the sequence is TGTGCCAGCAGTTTAGTAGGTGGAGACAGGGAGAGTAATCAAGAGACCCAGTACTTC. The resulting protein is CASSLVGGDRESNQETQYF.